The sample holds a few counts of the clone carrying this TCR beta chain. Its target is not known. Patients were excluded for uncontrolled infection, other autoimmune disease, pregnancy or lactation. Clinicians diagnosed patients from clinical symptoms, serum thyroxine and TRAb, thyroid ultrasound and orbital computed tomography. Fresh peripheral blood, about 10 ml of it, supplied the PBMCs. This record comes from a study of T cells in Graves' hyperthyroidism and ophthalmopathy. General study results and limits: Ophthalmopathy could be told apart from stable hyperthyroidism with a 13 V-J model.

What was amplified from RNA transcripts were TCR beta CDR3 regions. The HTBI primer set was used in a first-round RT-PCR of the TCR CDR3. MiXCR, run by TCRdb on the multiplex PCR reads, gives a single entry per CDR3 protein. The data show about 770,000 distinct CDR3 sequences, 15% to 20% seen once. V was pared by 4 bases and J by 6 bases, with 7 bases of the junction left unmatched. The germline gives CDR1 SGHRS, CDR2 YFSETQ. The CDR3 is 15 residues long. The TCR was taken from a woman aged 50 to 60 with Graves' hyperthyroidism that later progressed to Graves' ophthalmopathy. The chain combines TRBV5-1 with TRBJ2-4; TRBD2 aligns across 10 bases. Sample: blood. Here the CDR3 DNA reads TGCGCCAGCAGCCCTGACCCTAGCGGGGGAAACATTCAGTACTTC. Its translation is CASSPDPSGGNIQYF.